This TCR beta chain was profiled in a study of T cell responses to AZD1222 COVID-19 vaccine. V shed 3 bases and J shed 6 bases, with 10 bases lying between them. Per the germline V gene, CDR1 is SGHRS and CDR2 is YFSETQ. The CDR3 sequence is 14 residues long. The method was immunoSEQ multiplex PCR; TCRdb's version includes in-frame clones alone and lacks a portion of them. Seen here are 150,000 to 200,000 clones, about 92% observed once, and the top ten hold approximately 0.88%. The specimen was peripheral blood, collected on day 0 of AZD1222 vaccination. This chain joins TRBV5-1 and TRBJ1-6; D may be TRBD1 (5 bases). This TCR was recovered from an adult in good health. This chain's CDR3 is CASSSGTPNSPLHF. The CDR3 DNA reads as TGCGCCAGCAGCTCCGGGACCCCTAATTCACCCCTCCACTTT.